The 25 T cell receptor beta chains in this list originate from one sample, sequenced in a study of CD8+CD57+ T cells in acquired aplastic anemia. Investigators profiled TCR beta VDJ and CDR3 from genomic DNA template. MiXCR was run by TCRdb on the reads, yielding one entry per CDR3 protein. The data contain over 100,000 distinct CDR3 sequences, 41% of them seen just once; the ten biggest clones take up 8% to 9.5%. Specimen: sorted CD4+, CD8+, or CD8+CD57+ T cells (not recorded which) from PBMCs. The receptors derive from a human donor in good health, serving as a control.

This clonotype was counted between two and nine times. V usage is TRBV27 and J usage is TRBJ1-2, with D unresolved. Deletions cut 0 bases from V and 4 bases from J, with 12 bases between. CDR1 and CDR2 (germline): MNHEY, SMNVEV (reference sequence). The CDR3 is 15 residues long. The CDR3 DNA follows: TGTGCCAGCAGTTTATCGTGGAGGTCGAGCTATGGCTACACCTTC. This codes for CASSLSWRSSYGYTF.

This clonotype was recorded at least ten times. V usage is TRBV13 and J usage is TRBJ2-7; 10 bases are a match to TRBD1. Germline V gene sequence: CDR1 PRHDT, CDR2 FYEKMQ (reference sequence). The CDR3 totals 14 residues. With 5 bases clipped from V and 3 bases from J, the junction kept 4 bases outside the gene matches. The CDR3 spells CASSRRDRGYEQYF. The CDR3 DNA is TGTGCCAGCAGCCGGCGGGACAGGGGCTACGAGCAGTACTTC.

This chain joins TRBV19 and TRBJ1-2, with TRBD1 identical over 7 bases. Germline values: CDR1 LNHDA, CDR2 SQIVND (reference sequence). V was clipped by 9 bases and J by 6 bases; unmatched bases: 7. The CDR3 totals 12 residues. This chain's CDR3 is CARAGTENGYTF. CDR3 DNA sequence: TGTGCCAGGGCCGGGACAGAAAATGGCTACACCTTC. The full variable domain, completed using reference TRBV19 and TRBJ1-2, is DGGITQSPKYLFRKEGQNVTLSCEQNLNHDAMYWYRQDPGQGLRLIYYSQIVNDFQKGDIAEGYSVSREKKESFPLTVTSAQKNPTAFYLCARAGTENGYTFGSGTRLTVV.

This chain joins TRBV2 and TRBJ1-2, with TRBD1 matching over 7 bases. Germline V gene data show CDR1 as SNHLY and CDR2 as FYNNEI. V gave up 8 bases and J gave up 3 bases; unmatched junction bases: 3. The CDR3 loop spans 12 amino acids. CDR3 coding DNA: TGTGCCAGCCTACAGGGGTACTATGGCTACACCTTC. As protein: CASLQGYYGYTF.

Details on this clonotype: It may be a read error: a sequence one base away is much more abundant. V is TRBV6-5 and J is TRBJ1-3; D gene uncertain. There are 13 residues in the CDR3. Trimming cost V 4 bases and J 0 bases, with 4 bases left between them. Germline CDR1 reads MNHEY; CDR2 reads SVGAGI. The CDR3 coding sequence is TGTGCCAGCAGTTCAACCTCTGGAAACACCATATATTTT. Its translation: CASSSTSGNTIYF.

This clonotype was seen repeatedly, ten times or more. The rearrangement uses TRBV7-9 and TRBJ2-1; TRBD2 might be the D (5 bases). V dropped 5 bases and J dropped 6 bases, with 11 bases sitting between them. CDR1 SEHNR and CDR2 FQNEAQ come from the germline V gene (reference sequence). The CDR3 has 13 amino acids. CDR3 DNA: TGTGCCAGCAGCGCCGGACTGTTCAATGAGCAGTTCTTC. This translates into CASSAGLFNEQFF.

This clonotype has at least ten counts. The V and J genes are TRBV24-1 and TRBJ2-1; a weak D match, TRBD1 (6 bases). With 4 bases removed from V and 4 bases from J, the gap between germline ends came to 10 bases. The CDR3 covers 14 residues. Germline V gene data show CDR1 as KGHDR and CDR2 as SFDVKD. The CDR3 region has the DNA TGTGCCACCAGTGACCCTGACAGGTACAATGAGCAGTTCTTC. Translated: CATSDPDRYNEQFF.

This clonotype came up many times. The chain uses TRBV6-1 and TRBJ2-7; 8 bases fit TRBD1. The CDR3 consists of 16 residues. The germline CDR1 and CDR2 sequences are MNHNS and SASEGT. Trimming at V came to 5 bases and at J to 3 bases, leaving 12 bases not matched to a gene. The CDR3 DNA reads as TGTGCCAGCAGTCCTGCCCCCCTAGGACAGGGCTACGAGCAGTACTTC. Residues: CASSPAPLGQGYEQYF.

This clonotype was seen a handful of times. The chain carries TRBV6-1 and TRBJ1-1; D is undetermined. This CDR3 is 15 amino acids long. V dropped 6 bases and J dropped 1 base, with 15 bases sitting between them. Germline values: CDR1 MNHNS, CDR2 SASEGT. The CDR3 coding sequence is TGTGCCAGCAGATTACCTTTCACAGAGAACACTGAAGCTTTCTTT. Protein sequence: CASRLPFTENTEAFF.

There are many counts of this clonotype. The chain has TRBV7-2 and TRBJ2-3; D ambiguous. Germline V CDR1 and CDR2: SGHTA, FQGNSA. V lost 6 bases, J lost 2 bases, and 6 bases lay in between. The CDR3 has 12 residues. The CDR3 nucleotides are TGTGCCAGCAGGATTTCCACAGATACGCAGTATTTT. Its protein product is CASRISTDTQYF.

This clonotype was picked up many times. This rearrangement joins TRBV5-1 to TRBJ1-6; 9 bases line up with TRBD1. The CDR3 is 15 residues long. The germline gives CDR1 SGHRS, CDR2 YFSETQ. With 2 bases clipped from V and 7 bases from J, the junction kept 4 bases outside the gene matches. The CDR3 sequence: CASSLRQGGNSPLHF. Written as DNA, the CDR3 is TGCGCCAGCAGCTTACGACAGGGGGGAAATTCACCCCTCCACTTT.

The sample holds many counts of this clonotype. The rearrangement uses TRBV2 and TRBJ2-1, with 7 bases identical to TRBD1. The CDR3 is made up of 14 amino acids. V was clipped by 6 bases and J by 3 bases; unmatched bases: 5. Germline CDR1 SNHLY, CDR2 FYNNEI. This CDR3 is CASRAGGVYNEQFF. The CDR3 coding sequence is TGTGCCAGCAGGGCAGGGGGTGTCTACAATGAGCAGTTCTTC.

The table lists this clonotype with many counts. The gene calls are TRBV20-1 and TRBJ2-1; 14 nucleotides align to TRBD2. The germline V gene has CDR1 DFQATT and CDR2 SNEGSKA (reference sequence). This CDR3 contains 15 residues. The J segment lost 7 bases and the V segment lost 8 bases, leaving 10 bases of the junction unmatched. The CDR3 here is CSSAGTSGRMNEQFF. The CDR3 DNA follows: TGCAGTTCTGCTGGGACTAGCGGGAGAATGAATGAGCAGTTCTTC.

This clonotype was detected many times. This chain joins TRBV10-2 and TRBJ2-7; the match to TRBD1 covers 7 bases. CDR1 and CDR2 from the germline V gene are WSHSY and SAAADI. With 5 bases clipped from V and 2 bases from J, the junction kept 3 bases outside the gene matches. The CDR3 contains 13 residues. CDR3 loop: CASSWQGAYEQYF. The DNA for the CDR3 is TGCGCCAGCAGTTGGCAGGGGGCCTACGAGCAGTACTTC.

This clonotype occurred many times. The chain uses TRBV20-1 and TRBJ2-7; D is unclear. The germline CDR1 and CDR2 sequences are DFQATT and SNEGSKA (reference sequence). This CDR3 contains 12 residues. Trimming removed 6 bases at V and 2 bases at J, with 11 bases between. The CDR3 spells CSAKDGAYEQYF. Written as DNA, the CDR3 is TGCAGTGCGAAGGACGGAGCCTACGAGCAGTACTTC.

This sequence joins TRBV25-1 and TRBJ1-4; no definite D call. V was pared by 2 bases and J by 8 bases, with 15 bases between. The germline CDR1 and CDR2 sequences are MGHDK and SYGVNS. The CDR3 consists of 15 residues. The CDR3 loop reads CASSEDRGGREKLFF. DNA of the CDR3: TGTGCCAGCAGTGAAGACCGGGGTGGGAGGGAAAAACTGTTTTTT.

This chain connects TRBV2 to TRBJ1-6; D unresolved. Germline V gene data show CDR1 as SNHLY and CDR2 as FYNNEI. The CDR3 runs 15 residues. The V and J ends lost 1 base and 7 bases respectively, with 11 bases between them. As DNA, the CDR3 is TGTGCCAGCAGTGAAGGGATGACACTAAATTCACCCCTCCACTTT. Translation gives CASSEGMTLNSPLHF.

This chain joins TRBV20-1 and TRBJ1-4; D call uncertain. Germline V CDR1 and CDR2: DFQATT, SNEGSKA (reference sequence). The CDR3 contains 10 residues. Trimming removed 3 bases from V and 8 bases from J, with 4 bases in between. The CDR3 DNA follows: TGCAGTGCTAGCAGGGAAAAACTGTTTTTT. Translating it yields CSASREKLFF.

On this clonotype: Relative to the germline gene, one junction end is altered; a read error may explain this. The V gene is TRBV5-1, the J gene TRBJ1-1; a possible D gene is TRBD1 (5 bases). The CDR3 loop spans 18 amino acids. Germline CDR1 and CDR2: SGHRS and YFSETQ. Here the CDR3 reads CASSPLGNRPTMNTEALF. CDR3 bases: TGCGCCAGCAGCCCCTTGGGTAACAGGCCAACCATGAACACTGAAGCTCTCTTT.

V is TRBV11-1 and J is TRBJ1-3; D is unclear. This CDR3 is 21 amino acids long. Germline V gives CDR1 SGHAT, CDR2 FQDESV (reference sequence). Deletions cut 1 base from V and 0 bases from J, with 25 bases between. CDR3 loop: CASSLVGRLRAISLSGNTIYF. The CDR3 region has the DNA TGTGCCAGCAGCTTAGTGGGTCGCTTGAGGGCGATTTCACTCTCTGGAAACACCATATATTTT.

In its sample, this clonotype was seen many times. V is TRBV20-1 and J is TRBJ2-5; TRBD2 matches at 10 bases. V shed 1 base, J shed 2 bases, and the junction held 10 bases outside the gene matches. This CDR3 is 17 amino acids long. Germline V gives CDR1 DFQATT, CDR2 SNEGSKA (reference sequence). The CDR3 DNA follows: TGCAGTGCTAGAGTGGGGGTAGCGGGGGGTCCACAAGAGACCCAGTACTTC. It codes for CSARVGVAGGPQETQYF.

A note on this clonotype: This could be a read error, since a much larger clone is one nucleotide away. The V call is TRBV10-3, the J call TRBJ2-2, with TRBD2 matching 12 bases. V shed 11 bases and J 7 bases; nucleotides not matched to a gene: 11. Germline lookup yields CDR1 ENHRY and CDR2 SYGVKD. This CDR3 has 15 residues. The CDR3 region is CAGRSTSGRHGELFF. The CDR3 region has the DNA TGTGCCGGCAGGTCCACTAGCGGGAGGCACGGGGAGCTGTTTTTT.

This clonotype was observed a handful of times. The limits of the CDR3 on the DNA are not certain, so only TCRdb's listed CDR3 is given. CDR3 sequence reads: CASSSSGQSYEQYV. The chain links TRBV25-1 to TRBJ2-7; no check of the table's D call, TRBD1, against the DNA was made. The CDR3 sequence runs 14 residues, both termini included. Germline V CDR1 and CDR2: MGHDK, SYGVNS.

This clonotype was seen repeatedly, ten times or more. The V call is TRBV5-4, the J call TRBJ1-1, with 10 positions matching TRBD1. V shed 3 bases and J 4 bases; nucleotides not matched to a gene: 3. In germline, CDR1 is SGHNT, CDR2 YYREEE (reference sequence). CDR3 length equals 14 residues. This CDR3 reads CASSWDRGGTEAFF. The CDR3 DNA sequence: TGTGCCAGCAGCTGGGACAGGGGAGGCACTGAAGCTTTCTTT.

This clonotype was detected ten times or more. V usage is TRBV29-1 and J usage is TRBJ2-1; TRBD1 aligns across 7 bases. Germline assignment: CDR1 SQVTM and CDR2 ANQGSEA. The CDR3 spans 13 residues. V trimming: 8 bases; J trimming: 5 bases; junction bases outside the gene matches: 9. CDR3 sequence reads: CSTRGGADNEQFF. The CDR3 coding sequence is TGCAGCACAAGAGGGGGCGCCGACAATGAGCAGTTCTTC.